This T cell receptor (beta chain) was captured in a study of beta chain features in type 1 diabetes. Study-level findings and limits: The study found that naive, central memory and Treg TCRB repertoires appeared more similar in patients than in healthy donors. With patients and controls alike, PCR might favor shorter templates to an equal degree.

J was trimmed by 1 base and V by 4 bases; bases with no gene match: 3. Germline loops: CDR1 SGHTA, CDR2 FQGNSA. The CDR3 length is 14 residues. Of the isolated RNA, all was reverse transcribed, and so the sequenced material was expressed TCRB transcripts. There were approximately 3.7 million reads on average in the naive, central memory and regulatory T cell samples. Sequencing used immunoSEQ multiplex PCR; TCRdb keeps in-frame clones, though not all of them. The sample holds about 140,000 clones, roughly 9.3% seen once. Per donor, one heparinised blood draw averaged about 110 mL. Points on this clone: Its specificity is not known.

The sequencing input was central memory CD4+ T cells from blood. This receptor was identified in a woman in her thirties or forties in good health. V is TRBV7-2 and J is TRBJ1-2; 7 bases fit TRBD1. The CDR3 DNA follows: TGTGCCAGCAGCTCCTACAGGGGTAACTATGGCTACACCTTC. Encoded protein: CASSSYRGNYGYTF.